The rows below give T cell receptor beta chains drawn from one sample of a study of T-cell reconstitution after alpha-beta-depleted transplantation in children. TCRdb fed the PCR reads into MiXCR, producing one record per CDR3 protein. The top ten hold about 20% of the sample, which has tens of thousands of distinct CDR3 sequences, around a sixth seen once. Material: PBMCs, mostly from graft donor cells, obtained 180 days after TCRalphabeta/CD19-depleted stem cell transplant. These receptors were taken from a male patient between 2 and 10 years old who had a stem cell transplant for acute lymphoblastic leukemia, so the T cells may come from the graft donor. Both conserved end residues are part of each CDR3. Fields, in order: clone size, J gene, D gene, V gene, CDR3 protein, CDR3 DNA. D genes are given only for firm matches. Size tells how often a clone was seen (once, few, many) or the class of an expanded clone, and some rows leave it out.

size: NA; J: TRBJ2-1; D: NA; V: TRBV5-6; CDR3: CASSFLREQFF; DNA: TGTGCCAGCAGCTTTTTGCGTGAGCAGTTCTTC
size: many; J: TRBJ2-3; D: TRBD1; V: TRBV15; CDR3: CATSRKQGVTDTQYF; DNA: TGTGCCACCAGCAGAAAACAGGGGGTTACAGATACGCAGTATTTT
size: few; J: TRBJ2-7; D: TRBD1; V: TRBV5-1; CDR3: CASSPGTGSGEQYF; DNA: TGCGCCAGCAGCCCCGGGACAGGGTCCGGGGAGCAGTACTTC
size: many; J: TRBJ2-2; D: NA; V: TRBV5-1; CDR3: CASSQAEGGLNTGELFF; DNA: TGCGCCAGCAGCCAAGCGGAGGGGGGCCTTAACACCGGGGAGCTGTTTTTT
size: many; J: TRBJ2-5; D: TRBD2; V: TRBV12-3/TRBV12-4; CDR3: CASSSPGGGETQYF; DNA: TGTGCCAGCAGTTCCCCGGGGGGAGGGGAGACCCAGTACTTC
size: many; J: TRBJ1-1; D: TRBD1; V: TRBV5-5; CDR3: CASSLSRTGTGATEAFF; DNA: TGTGCCAGCAGCTTGTCCCGCACCGGGACAGGGGCGACTGAAGCTTTCTTT
size: NA; J: TRBJ2-2; D: NA; V: TRBV7-2; CDR3: CASSLVGTGTGELFF; DNA: TGTGCCAGCAGCTTAGTCGGGACTGGCACCGGGGAGCTGTTTTTT
size: NA; J: TRBJ2-1; D: NA; V: TRBV2; CDR3: CASDSSYNEQFF; DNA: TGTGCCTCGGACAGCTCCTACAATGAGCAGTTCTTC
size: few; J: TRBJ1-1; D: NA; V: TRBV6-1; CDR3: CASSPRDTRDTEAFF; DNA: TGTGCCAGCAGTCCCCGGGACACGCGGGACACTGAAGCTTTCTTT
size: NA; J: TRBJ1-6; D: NA; V: TRBV19; CDR3: CASSSGAYNSPLHF; DNA: TGTGCCAGTAGCTCAGGGGCTTATAATTCACCCCTCCACTTT
size: few; J: TRBJ2-1; D: NA; V: TRBV15; CDR3: CATSDLGLPYNEQFF; DNA: TGTGCCACCAGCGATCTGGGGCTCCCCTACAATGAGCAGTTCTTC
size: few; J: TRBJ2-1; D: TRBD1; V: TRBV5-1; CDR3: CASSTPGTAYNEQFF; DNA: TGCGCCAGCAGCACACCCGGGACAGCCTACAATGAGCAGTTCTTC
size: many; J: TRBJ2-1; D: TRBD1; V: TRBV11-2; CDR3: CASSLRGLGDNEQFF; DNA: TGTGCCAGCAGCTTAAGGGGGCTAGGTGACAATGAGCAGTTCTTC
size: NA; J: TRBJ1-1; D: TRBD1; V: TRBV10-2; CDR3: CASSASGTGEAFF; DNA: TGCGCCAGCAGTGCTTCCGGGACAGGGGAAGCTTTCTTT
size: NA; J: TRBJ1-4; D: TRBD1; V: TRBV3-1; CDR3: CASSQTPAGGNEKLFF; DNA: TGTGCCAGCAGCCAAACACCGGCAGGGGGGAATGAAAAACTGTTTTTT
size: NA; J: TRBJ1-1; D: TRBD1; V: TRBV12-3/TRBV12-4; CDR3: CASSPTQGRTEAFF; DNA: TGTGCCAGCAGTCCGACACAGGGGAGGACTGAAGCTTTCTTT
size: NA; J: TRBJ2-5; D: NA; V: TRBV12-3/TRBV12-4; CDR3: CASSRDTEETQYF; DNA: TGTGCCAGCAGCCGCGACACCGAAGAGACCCAGTACTTC
size: few; J: TRBJ1-1; D: TRBD1; V: TRBV6-2/TRBV6-3; CDR3: CASSFGQALRPTEAFF; DNA: TGTGCCAGCAGTTTTGGACAGGCGCTTAGGCCCACTGAAGCTTTCTTT
size: NA; J: TRBJ2-1; D: TRBD1; V: TRBV11-2; CDR3: CASSSWTGVVEQFF; DNA: TGTGCCAGCAGCAGCTGGACAGGGGTGGTGGAGCAGTTCTTC
size: NA; J: TRBJ2-5; D: TRBD1; V: TRBV7-9; CDR3: CASSNGQGAPETQYF; DNA: TGTGCCAGCAGCAACGGACAGGGGGCACCTGAGACCCAGTACTTC
size: many; J: TRBJ2-7; D: TRBD1; V: TRBV3-1; CDR3: CAGLGQTYEQYF; DNA: TGTGCCGGACTGGGACAGACCTACGAGCAGTACTTC
size: many; J: TRBJ2-3; D: NA; V: TRBV7-2; CDR3: CASSFTHRGPSTDTQYF; DNA: TGTGCCAGCAGCTTCACGCATCGGGGGCCTAGCACAGATACGCAGTATTTT
size: many; J: TRBJ2-3; D: NA; V: TRBV29-1; CDR3: CSLGPSGTDTQYF; DNA: TGCAGCCTTGGCCCTTCGGGCACAGATACGCAGTATTTT
size: many; J: TRBJ2-7; D: NA; V: TRBV11-2; CDR3: CASSGTGTYEQYF; DNA: TGTGCCAGCAGCGGAACAGGGACCTACGAGCAGTACTTC
size: few; J: TRBJ2-7; D: TRBD1; V: TRBV7-2; CDR3: CASSSQGSAYEQYF; DNA: TGTGCCAGCAGCTCACAGGGGTCCGCCTACGAGCAGTACTTC
size: many; J: TRBJ2-3; D: NA; V: TRBV7-2; CDR3: CASSSGLRTDTQYF; DNA: TGTGCCAGCAGCTCCGGGCTTCGCACAGATACGCAGTATTTT
size: few; J: TRBJ1-1; D: NA; V: TRBV6-5; CDR3: CASSYSGWNTEAFF; DNA: TGTGCCAGCAGTTACTCGGGGTGGAACACTGAAGCTTTCTTT
size: NA; J: TRBJ2-7; D: NA; V: TRBV20-1; CDR3: CSASLRFPYEQYF; DNA: TGCAGTGCTAGTCTGCGTTTCCCCTACGAGCAGTACTTC
size: few; J: TRBJ2-7; D: NA; V: TRBV5-5; CDR3: CASTLGQRSSYEQYF; DNA: TGTGCCAGCACCTTAGGACAGAGGAGCTCCTACGAGCAGTACTTC
size: NA; J: TRBJ1-5; D: NA; V: TRBV4-2; CDR3: CASSQDPGQPQHF; DNA: TGTGCCAGCAGCCAAGATCCGGGTCAGCCCCAGCATTTT
size: many; J: TRBJ2-7; D: NA; V: TRBV20-1; CDR3: CSAPPVDLSYEQYF; DNA: TGCAGTGCTCCCCCGGTTGACTTAAGCTACGAGCAGTACTTC
size: many; J: TRBJ2-7; D: NA; V: TRBV20-1; CDR3: CSARADGPEQYF; DNA: TGCAGTGCTAGAGCGGACGGGCCTGAGCAGTACTTC
size: NA; J: TRBJ2-2; D: NA; V: TRBV27; CDR3: CASSARVAGELFF; DNA: TGTGCCAGCAGCGCCCGCGTGGCCGGGGAGCTGTTTTTT
size: NA; J: TRBJ2-5; D: NA; V: TRBV6-5; CDR3: CASSYGSPGPGKETQYF; DNA: TGTGCCAGCAGTTACGGGTCCCCGGGGCCTGGGAAAGAGACCCAGTACTTC
size: few; J: TRBJ1-1; D: NA; V: TRBV3-1; CDR3: CASSHEGRTEAFF; DNA: TGTGCCAGCAGCCACGAAGGGCGGACTGAAGCTTTCTTT
size: NA; J: TRBJ2-3; D: TRBD2; V: TRBV6-4; CDR3: CASSRYSGGGTDTQYF; DNA: TGTGCCAGCAGCCGATATAGCGGGGGGGGCACAGATACGCAGTATTTT
size: NA; J: TRBJ1-6; D: NA; V: TRBV25-1; CDR3: CASSFTGRNSPLHF; DNA: TGTGCCAGCAGTTTTACGGGGCGGAATTCACCCCTCCACTTT
size: few; J: TRBJ2-5; D: NA; V: TRBV18; CDR3: CASSPLIHLGETQYF; DNA: TGTGCCAGCTCACCACTTATTCATCTGGGGGAGACCCAGTACTTC
size: NA; J: TRBJ1-5; D: NA; V: TRBV11-2; CDR3: CASSLDPGQPQHF; DNA: TGTGCCAGCAGCTTAGATCCGGGTCAGCCCCAGCATTTT
size: few; J: TRBJ2-1; D: TRBD2; V: TRBV7-2; CDR3: CASSLGLASSYNEQFF; DNA: TGTGCCAGCAGCTTGGGACTAGCGAGTTCCTACAATGAGCAGTTCTTC
size: NA; J: TRBJ1-5; D: NA; V: TRBV12-3/TRBV12-4; CDR3: CASSWAKGRGNQPQHF; DNA: TGTGCCAGCAGTTGGGCCAAGGGTCGGGGCAATCAGCCCCAGCATTTT
size: NA; J: TRBJ2-7; D: NA; V: TRBV20-1; CDR3: CSARAGRMSYEQYF; DNA: TGCAGTGCTAGGGCGGGACGGATGTCCTACGAGCAGTACTTC
size: NA; J: TRBJ1-5; D: TRBD1; V: TRBV28; CDR3: CASSLPDRANQPQHF; DNA: TGTGCCAGCAGTTTGCCTGACAGGGCAAATCAGCCCCAGCATTTT
size: few; J: TRBJ2-6; D: TRBD1; V: TRBV5-1; CDR3: CASSTDRALYSGANVLTF; DNA: TGCGCCAGCAGCACGGACAGGGCCTTATACTCTGGGGCCAACGTCCTGACTTTC
size: NA; J: TRBJ1-1; D: NA; V: TRBV7-9; CDR3: CASSPDSPTEAFF; DNA: TGTGCCAGCAGCCCGGACAGTCCGACTGAAGCTTTCTTT
size: once; J: TRBJ2-7; D: TRBD2; V: TRBV25-1; CDR3: CASSEYSSGGAVEQYF; DNA: TGTGCCAGCAGTGAATACTCCAGCGGGGGGGCCGTCGAGCAGTACTTC
size: few; J: TRBJ2-2; D: TRBD2; V: TRBV6-1; CDR3: CASSLAGGPTGELFF; DNA: TGTGCCAGCAGTCTAGCGGGGGGGCCCACCGGGGAGCTGTTTTTT
size: few; J: TRBJ1-2; D: NA; V: TRBV6-5; CDR3: CASSSTGETLYGYTF; DNA: TGTGCCAGCAGTTCGACAGGCGAGACACTCTATGGCTACACCTTC
size: few; J: TRBJ2-3; D: NA; V: TRBV9; CDR3: CASSPQWDTQGRRTDTQYF; DNA: TGTGCCAGCAGCCCCCAGTGGGACACACAGGGGAGGCGCACAGATACGCAGTATTTT
size: NA; J: TRBJ2-2; D: NA; V: TRBV20-1; CDR3: CSVPSGGSNTGELFF; DNA: TGCAGTGTCCCATCCGGGGGCTCGAACACCGGGGAGCTGTTTTTT
size: few; J: TRBJ2-1; D: TRBD2; V: TRBV12-3/TRBV12-4; CDR3: CASSFSVAGGGNEQFF; DNA: TGTGCCAGCAGTTTTTCTGTTGCGGGAGGGGGCAATGAGCAGTTCTTC
size: few; J: TRBJ2-5; D: NA; V: TRBV12-3/TRBV12-4; CDR3: CASSVRGRETQYF; DNA: TGTGCCAGCAGTGTCAGGGGACGGGAGACCCAGTACTTC